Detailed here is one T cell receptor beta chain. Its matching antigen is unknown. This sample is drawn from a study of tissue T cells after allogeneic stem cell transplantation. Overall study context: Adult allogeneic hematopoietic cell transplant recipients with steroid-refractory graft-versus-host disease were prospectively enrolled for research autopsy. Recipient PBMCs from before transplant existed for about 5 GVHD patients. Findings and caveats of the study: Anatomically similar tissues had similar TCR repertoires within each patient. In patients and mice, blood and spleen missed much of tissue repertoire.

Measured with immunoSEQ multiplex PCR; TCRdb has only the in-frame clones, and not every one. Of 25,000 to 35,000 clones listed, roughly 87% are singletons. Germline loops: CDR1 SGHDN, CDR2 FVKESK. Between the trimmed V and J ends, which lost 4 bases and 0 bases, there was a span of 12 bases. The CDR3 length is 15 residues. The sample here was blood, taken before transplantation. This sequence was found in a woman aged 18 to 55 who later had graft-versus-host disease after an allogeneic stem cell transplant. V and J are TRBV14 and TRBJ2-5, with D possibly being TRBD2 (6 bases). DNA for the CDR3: TGTGCCAGCAGCCTCCTTGCGGGGTACCAAGAGACCCAGTACTTC. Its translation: CASSLLAGYQETQYF.